The 11 T cell receptor beta chains in this list originate from one sample, sequenced in a study of T cells in Graves' hyperthyroidism and ophthalmopathy. What was amplified from RNA transcripts were TCR beta CDR3 regions. First-round RT-PCR with HTBI primers amplified the TCR CDR3 region. TCRdb itself ran the multiplex PCR reads through MiXCR, one entry per CDR3 protein. The profile covers hundreds of thousands of distinct CDR3 sequences, with over 35% appearing a single time and approximately 8.7% taken by the ten largest. The sequenced material came from blood. Receptors originate from a man aged 18 to 35 with Graves' hyperthyroidism.

The table lists this clonotype with many counts. The chain joins TRBV14 to TRBJ2-7; 7 bases map to TRBD1. This CDR3 contains 14 residues. Germline lookup yields CDR1 SGHDN and CDR2 FVKESK. The J segment lost 3 bases and the V segment lost 1 base, leaving 3 bases of the junction unmatched. The CDR3 here is CASSQAGQFYEQYF. The CDR3 DNA reads TGTGCCAGCAGCCAAGCGGGACAGTTCTACGAGCAGTACTTC.

Details on this clonotype: The junction departs from germline at one end; a sequencing error may be responsible. The CDR3 coding sequence is TGCGCCAGCAGCTTAGAGACTAGCAGGTGGGGCGAGCAGTACTTC. This codes for CASSLETSRWGEQYF. The V gene is TRBV7-2, the J gene TRBJ2-7, with TRBD2 matching over 7 bases. The CDR3 totals 15 residues. Germline V gene lookup returns CDR1 SGHTA and CDR2 FQGNSA.

In this sample, this clonotype turned up a few times. The chain links TRBV7-3 to TRBJ1-2; D may be TRBD1 (6 bases). The CDR3 has 16 amino acids. V was cut by 2 bases and J by 2 bases, with 15 bases left in between. In germline, CDR1 is SGHTA, CDR2 FQGTGA. The chain's CDR3 is CASSLGPGAANYGYTF. CDR3 sequence (DNA): TGTGCCAGCAGCTTAGGCCCGGGGGCAGCCAACTATGGCTACACCTTC. Full variable domain (remainder filled in from reference TRBV7-3 and TRBJ1-2): GAGVSQTPSNKVTEKGKYVELRCDPISGHTALYWYRQSLGQGPEFLIYFQGTGAADDSGLPNDRFFAVRPEGSVSTLKIQRTERGDSAVYLCASSLGPGAANYGYTFGSGTRLTVV.

This clonotype was detected once. The chain links TRBV2 to TRBJ1-4; 11 bases match TRBD1. Germline CDR1 and CDR2: SNHLY and FYNNEI. Trimming removed 11 bases from V and 8 bases from J; junction bases left unmatched: 13. The CDR3 length is 15 residues. CDR3 sequence: CAWSVGQGAPEKLFF. The CDR3, as DNA: TGTGCCTGGAGTGTAGGACAGGGGGCGCCGGAAAAACTGTTTTTT.

This clonotype appeared a few times. The gene calls are TRBV5-1 and TRBJ1-2; 9 bases agree with TRBD1. The CDR3 has 14 residues. V lost 2 bases, J lost 7 bases, and 6 bases stayed unmatched. Germline V gene data show CDR1 as SGHRS and CDR2 as YFSETQ. The CDR3 loop is CASSLQGARVGYTF. The CDR3 coding sequence is TGCGCCAGCAGCTTACAGGGGGCGCGGGTTGGCTACACCTTC.

This clonotype came up many times. The J gene is TRBJ2-5, the V gene TRBV29-1, with D unresolved. With 4 bases removed from V and 5 bases from J, the gap between germline ends came to 17 bases. CDR1 is SQVTM, CDR2 ANQGSEA, per germline. The CDR3 length is 14 residues. CDR3: CSVVRLYKKETQYF. CDR3 nucleotides: TGCAGCGTTGTTCGACTTTACAAGAAGGAGACCCAGTACTTC.

This clonotype showed up many times. The V call is TRBV2, the J call TRBJ1-2; D gene ambiguous. V lost 1 base to trimming and J lost 5 bases, with 11 bases between them. The CDR3 covers 14 residues. Germline V gene data show CDR1 as SNHLY and CDR2 as FYNNEI. CDR3 DNA: TGTGCCAGCAGTGAAGAGCGAGCGGGGTATGGCTACACCTTC. Protein product: CASSEERAGYGYTF.

J is TRBJ2-5 and V is TRBV29-1; D is uncertain. The germline V and J ends were trimmed by 6 bases and 2 bases, with 16 bases remaining between them. Germline loops: CDR1 SQVTM, CDR2 ANQGSEA. CDR3 length: 14 amino acids. The CDR3 protein is CSVHILGPQETQYF. The CDR3 coding sequence is TGCAGCGTCCACATTCTAGGGCCTCAAGAGACCCAGTACTTC.

This clonotype was seen repeatedly, ten times or more. The chain has TRBV29-1 and TRBJ1-1; no clear D. Germline V lookup: CDR1 SQVTM, CDR2 ANQGSEA. Trimming took off 4 bases at V and 6 bases at J, with 15 bases between the two ends. This CDR3 has 13 amino acids. The CDR3 coding sequence is TGCAGCGTTGTGCGATCCAACGACGCTGAAGCTTTCTTT. It specifies CSVVRSNDAEAFF.

The rearrangement links TRBV19 to TRBJ1-1, with no clear D. From germline, CDR1 is LNHDA and CDR2 SQIVND (reference sequence). The CDR3 contains 13 residues. V lost 7 bases, J lost 1 base, and 10 bases lay in between. CDR3 in DNA: TGTGCCAGTAAGTTAGGGAGGAACACTGAAGCTTTCTTT. It is translated as CASKLGRNTEAFF.

This rearrangement joins TRBV20-1 to TRBJ2-7; TRBD2 agrees at 7 bases. Germline assignment: CDR1 DFQATT and CDR2 SNEGSKA (reference sequence). Trimming took 1 base from V and 2 from J; bases not matched to a gene: 11. The CDR3 has 16 amino acids. The CDR3 region is CSARGVERGAPYEQYF. The CDR3, as DNA: TGCAGTGCTAGAGGGGTAGAGCGGGGCGCCCCCTACGAGCAGTACTTC.